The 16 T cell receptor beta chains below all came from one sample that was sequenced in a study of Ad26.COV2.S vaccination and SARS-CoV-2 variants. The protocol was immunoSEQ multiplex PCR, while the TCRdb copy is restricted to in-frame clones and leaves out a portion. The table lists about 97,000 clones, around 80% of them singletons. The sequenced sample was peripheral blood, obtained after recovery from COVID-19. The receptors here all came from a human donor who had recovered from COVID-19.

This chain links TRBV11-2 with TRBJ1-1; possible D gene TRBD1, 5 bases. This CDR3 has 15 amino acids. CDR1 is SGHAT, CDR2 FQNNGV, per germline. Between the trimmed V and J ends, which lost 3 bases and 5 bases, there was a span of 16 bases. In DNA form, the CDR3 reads TGTGCCAGCAGCTTGGGACGAGGGGTCGGAACTGAAGCTTTCTTT. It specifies CASSLGRGVGTEAFF.

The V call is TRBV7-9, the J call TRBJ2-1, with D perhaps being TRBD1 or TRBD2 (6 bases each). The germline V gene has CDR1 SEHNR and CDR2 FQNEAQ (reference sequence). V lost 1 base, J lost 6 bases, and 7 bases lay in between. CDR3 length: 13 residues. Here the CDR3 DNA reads TGTGCCAGCAGCTTAGAGGGGGGCAATGAGCAGTTCTTC. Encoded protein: CASSLEGGNEQFF.

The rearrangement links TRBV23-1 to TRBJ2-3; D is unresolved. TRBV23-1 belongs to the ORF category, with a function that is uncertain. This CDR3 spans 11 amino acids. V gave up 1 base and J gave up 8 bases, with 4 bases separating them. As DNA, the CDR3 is TGCGCCAGCAGTCAATGGTTTACGCAGTATTTT. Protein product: CASSQWFTQYF.

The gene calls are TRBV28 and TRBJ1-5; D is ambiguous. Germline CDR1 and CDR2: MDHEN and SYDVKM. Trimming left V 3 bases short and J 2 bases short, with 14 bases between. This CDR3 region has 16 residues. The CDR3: CASSLASGSGNQPQHF. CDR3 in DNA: TGTGCCAGCAGTTTGGCTTCGGGATCTGGCAATCAGCCCCAGCATTTT.

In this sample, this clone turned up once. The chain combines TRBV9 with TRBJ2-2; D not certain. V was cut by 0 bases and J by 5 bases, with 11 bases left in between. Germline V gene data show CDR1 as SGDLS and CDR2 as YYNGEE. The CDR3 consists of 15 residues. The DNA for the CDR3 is TGTGCCAGCAGCGTAGCCGCGTTGACTACCGGGGAGCTGTTTTTT. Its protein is CASSVAALTTGELFF.

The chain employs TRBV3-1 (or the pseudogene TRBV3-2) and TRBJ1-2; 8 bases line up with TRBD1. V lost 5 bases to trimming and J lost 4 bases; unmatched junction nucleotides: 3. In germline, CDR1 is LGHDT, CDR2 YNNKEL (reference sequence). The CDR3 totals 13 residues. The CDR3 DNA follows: TGTGCCAGCAGCAGGACAGGGAGCTATGGCTACACCTTC. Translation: CASSRTGSYGYTF.

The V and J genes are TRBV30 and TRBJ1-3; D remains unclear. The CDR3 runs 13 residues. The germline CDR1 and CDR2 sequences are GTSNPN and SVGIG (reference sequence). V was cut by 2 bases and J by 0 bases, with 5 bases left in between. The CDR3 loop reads CAWSPDSGNTIYF. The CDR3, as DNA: TGTGCCTGGAGTCCGGACTCTGGAAACACCATATATTTT.

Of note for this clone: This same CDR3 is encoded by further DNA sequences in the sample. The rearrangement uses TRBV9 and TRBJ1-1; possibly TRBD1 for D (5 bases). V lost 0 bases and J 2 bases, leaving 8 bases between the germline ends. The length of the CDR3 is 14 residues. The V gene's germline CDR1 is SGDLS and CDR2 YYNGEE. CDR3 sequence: CASSVETENTEAFF. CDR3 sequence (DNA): TGTGCCAGCAGCGTAGAGACAGAAAACACTGAAGCTTTCTTT.

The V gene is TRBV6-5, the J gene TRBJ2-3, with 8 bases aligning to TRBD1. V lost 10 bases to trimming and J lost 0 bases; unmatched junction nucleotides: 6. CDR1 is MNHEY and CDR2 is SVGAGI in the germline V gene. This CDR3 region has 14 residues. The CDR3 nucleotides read TGTGCCACGAAGAGGACAGGGAGCACAGATACGCAGTATTTT. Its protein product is CATKRTGSTDTQYF.

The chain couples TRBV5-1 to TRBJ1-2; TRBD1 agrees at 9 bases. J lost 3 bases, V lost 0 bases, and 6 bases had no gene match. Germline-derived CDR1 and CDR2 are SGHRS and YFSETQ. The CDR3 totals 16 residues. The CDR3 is CASSLEVGQGYYGYTF. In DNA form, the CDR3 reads TGCGCCAGCAGCTTGGAAGTTGGACAGGGGTACTATGGCTACACCTTC.

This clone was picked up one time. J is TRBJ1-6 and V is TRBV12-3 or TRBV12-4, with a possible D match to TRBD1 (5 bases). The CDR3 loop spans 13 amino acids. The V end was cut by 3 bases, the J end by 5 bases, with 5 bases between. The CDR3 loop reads CASSLGDNSPLHF. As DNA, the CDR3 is TGTGCCAGCAGTTTGGGGGATAATTCACCCCTCCACTTT.

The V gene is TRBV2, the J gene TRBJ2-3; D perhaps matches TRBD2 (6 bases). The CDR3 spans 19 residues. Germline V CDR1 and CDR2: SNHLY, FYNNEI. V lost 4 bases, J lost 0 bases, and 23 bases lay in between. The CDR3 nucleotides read TGTGCCAGCAGTGGACCGCCTCTGGACTACTCAACTAGCACAGATACGCAGTATTTT. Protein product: CASSGPPLDYSTSTDTQYF.

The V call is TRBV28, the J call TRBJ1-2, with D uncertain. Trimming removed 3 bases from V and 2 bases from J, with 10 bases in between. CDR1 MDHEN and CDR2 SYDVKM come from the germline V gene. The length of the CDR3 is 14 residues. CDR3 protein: CASSFVQQNYGYTF. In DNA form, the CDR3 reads TGTGCCAGCAGTTTTGTTCAGCAGAACTATGGCTACACCTTC.

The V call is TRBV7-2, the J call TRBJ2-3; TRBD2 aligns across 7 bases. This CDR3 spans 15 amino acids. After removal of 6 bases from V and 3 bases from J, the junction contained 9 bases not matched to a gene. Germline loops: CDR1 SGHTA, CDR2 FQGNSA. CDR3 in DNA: TGTGCCAGCAGTTCCGACGCGGGAGTAACAGATACGCAGTATTTT. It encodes CASSSDAGVTDTQYF.

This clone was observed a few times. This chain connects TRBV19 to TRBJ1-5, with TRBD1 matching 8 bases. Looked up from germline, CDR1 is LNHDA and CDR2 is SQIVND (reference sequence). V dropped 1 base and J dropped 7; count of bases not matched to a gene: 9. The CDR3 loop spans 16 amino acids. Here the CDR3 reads CASSIVGQGPGQPQHF. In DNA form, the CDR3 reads TGTGCCAGTAGTATAGTAGGACAGGGACCTGGCCAGCCCCAGCATTTT.

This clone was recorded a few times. The CDR3: CASSLSSNTIYF. Written as DNA, the CDR3 is TGTGCCAGCAGCTTATCATCGAACACCATATATTTT. The chain recombines TRBV11-2 with TRBJ1-3, with unresolved D. Deletions cut 2 bases from V and 7 bases from J, with 6 bases between. The CDR3 contains 12 residues. Looked up from germline, CDR1 is SGHAT and CDR2 is FQNNGV.